A selection of T cell receptor beta chains follows, all from one sample in a study of T-cell memory formation after mild COVID-19. TCRdb itself ran the 5' RACE reads through MiXCR, one entry per CDR3 protein. This sample has 430,000 or so distinct CDR3 sequences; 20% to 25% occur once, and the top ten carry about 12%. The sample comprised PBMCs or a T cell subset sorted from them (not recorded which). All receptors derive from an adult woman who had mild COVID-19 (a few samples of this study predate the infection). Cell type and time point are not known. The CDR3 runs from the conserved cysteine through the conserved F or W. A D gene is named only where the DNA matches it firmly. Expanded clones are given a class, and other clones once, few, many or no size at all.

J: TRBJ2-5; V: TRBV20-1; size: NA; D: TRBD2; DNA: TGCAGTACAGAGGCCATACCCGGGGGGGCGGGGCCACAAGAGACCCAGTACTTC; CDR3: CSTEAIPGGAGPQETQYF
J: TRBJ2-3; V: TRBV9; size: NA; D: TRBD2; DNA: TGTGCCAGCAGCGTACCCCACTCAGTTTTAACTAGCGGGGGGCCTTTCACAGATACGCAGTATTTT; CDR3: CASSVPHSVLTSGGPFTDTQYF
J: TRBJ1-2; V: TRBV23-1; size: once; D: NA; DNA: TGCGCCAGCAGTCAATCTCGGGGCTATGGCTACACCTTC; CDR3: CASSQSRGYGYTF
J: TRBJ2-7; V: TRBV4-3; size: few; D: NA; DNA: TGCGCCAGCAGCCAAGATCATTTGGTCAGGGGTGGCGAGCAGTACTTC; CDR3: CASSQDHLVRGGEQYF
J: TRBJ1-2; V: TRBV29-1; size: once; D: TRBD1; DNA: TGCAGCGGGGGACAGGGGACTAACTCTGGCTACACCTTC; CDR3: CSGGQGTNSGYTF
J: TRBJ1-5; V: TRBV6-5; size: few; D: NA; DNA: TGTGCCAGCAGTAGAGGGAACGGGAATCAGCCCCAGCATTTT; CDR3: CASSRGNGNQPQHF
J: TRBJ1-2; V: TRBV6-5; size: NA; D: NA; DNA: TGTGCCAGCACTAACAATAACTATGGCTACACCTTC; CDR3: CASTNNNYGYTF
J: TRBJ2-7; V: TRBV27; size: few; D: NA; DNA: TGTGCCAGCAGTTTTTTTACGGGATCAGCCTACGAGCAGTACTTC; CDR3: CASSFFTGSAYEQYF
J: TRBJ2-1; V: TRBV12-3/TRBV12-4; size: NA; D: TRBD2; DNA: TGTGCCAGCAGTTCAGCGGGGGGCTTCTACAATGAGCAGTTCTTC; CDR3: CASSSAGGFYNEQFF
J: TRBJ1-2; V: TRBV5-1; size: few; D: NA; DNA: TGCGCCAGCAGCTTACGACAGGACTATGGCTACACCTTC; CDR3: CASSLRQDYGYTF
J: TRBJ2-1; V: TRBV21-1; size: NA; D: NA; DNA: TGTGCCAGCAGCGACAGGGGGCATCAGCACAATGAGCAGTTCTTC; CDR3: CASSDRGHQHNEQFF
J: TRBJ2-7; V: TRBV29-1; size: NA; D: NA; DNA: TGCAGCGTTGACGGGCAAGGCTCCTACGAGCAGTACTTC; CDR3: CSVDGQGSYEQYF
J: TRBJ2-1; V: TRBV6-5; size: few; D: TRBD2; DNA: TGTGCCAGCAGGGGAGCGGGAGAAGGGGAGCAGTTCTTC; CDR3: CASRGAGEGEQFF
J: TRBJ2-5; V: TRBV7-2; size: NA; D: TRBD1; DNA: TGTGCCAGCAGCTCCCGCCGGACAGGGGGAGGGGAGACCCAGTACTTC; CDR3: CASSSRRTGGGETQYF
J: TRBJ2-7; V: TRBV30; size: once; D: NA; DNA: TGTGCCTGGCTCAGGACGAGGGAGCAGTACTTC; CDR3: CAWLRTREQYF
J: TRBJ2-2; V: TRBV20-1; size: many; D: NA; DNA: TGCAGTGCTAGAGCAAGGCTAGCGTCAACCGGGGAGCTGTTTTTT; CDR3: CSARARLASTGELFF
J: TRBJ2-5; V: TRBV7-9; size: NA; D: TRBD1; DNA: TGTGCCAGCAGCGTCGGACAGGGAGTTTGGACCCAGTACTTC; CDR3: CASSVGQGVWTQYF
J: TRBJ2-7; V: TRBV7-6; size: NA; D: NA; DNA: TGTGCCAGCAGCCGAACAGGGAATTCCGAGCAGTACTTC; CDR3: CASSRTGNSEQYF
J: TRBJ2-5; V: TRBV4-1; size: many; D: TRBD2; DNA: TGCGCCAGCAGCCAACTAGCGGGGGGGCTGGAGACCCAGTACTTC; CDR3: CASSQLAGGLETQYF
J: TRBJ2-7; V: TRBV7-8; size: few; D: TRBD2; DNA: TGTGCCAGCAGCTGGACTAGCGGGGGATCCTACGAGCAGTACTTC; CDR3: CASSWTSGGSYEQYF
J: TRBJ2-3; V: TRBV11-2; size: NA; D: TRBD1; DNA: TGTGCCAGCAGCCACGACAGGGTTTTTACGACAGATACGCAGTATTTT; CDR3: CASSHDRVFTTDTQYF
J: TRBJ2-7; V: TRBV11-2; size: NA; D: NA; DNA: TGTGCCAGCAGCTACACTAGGGATGAGTACGAGCAGTACTTC; CDR3: CASSYTRDEYEQYF
J: TRBJ2-7; V: TRBV7-7; size: NA; D: NA; DNA: TGTGAGATTTGGGGCGCGGACGAGCAGTACTTC; CDR3: CEIWGADEQYF
J: TRBJ1-5; V: TRBV29-1; size: few; D: NA; DNA: TGCAGCGTCGTTACAGGGTACAATCAGCCCCAGCATTTT; CDR3: CSVVTGYNQPQHF
J: TRBJ2-1; V: TRBV5-1; size: NA; D: NA; DNA: TGCGCCAGCAGTTACAATGCCGGCTACGCAGGCTACAATGAGCAGTTCTTC; CDR3: CASSYNAGYAGYNEQFF
J: TRBJ2-7; V: TRBV5-1; size: NA; D: NA; DNA: TGCGCCACCACCTGGGGAGGCGGAGATACCTACGAGCAGTACTTC; CDR3: CATTWGGGDTYEQYF
J: TRBJ2-7; V: TRBV20-1; size: few; D: TRBD2; DNA: TGCAGTGCTAGAGATCGGGGGGGGACCGCCTACGAGCAGTACTTC; CDR3: CSARDRGGTAYEQYF
J: TRBJ2-7; V: TRBV11-2; size: few; D: NA; DNA: TGTGCCAGCAGCTCTCCCCCAGGCGCATACGAGCAGTACTTC; CDR3: CASSSPPGAYEQYF
J: TRBJ2-5; V: TRBV7-2; size: NA; D: NA; DNA: TGTGCCAGCAGCTTAGTCAGGCAAGAGACCCAGTACTTC; CDR3: CASSLVRQETQYF
J: TRBJ2-4; V: TRBV25-1; size: NA; D: NA; DNA: TGTGCCAGCAGTGACAGGGGAGGAACCAAAAACATTCAGTACTTC; CDR3: CASSDRGGTKNIQYF
J: TRBJ2-7; V: TRBV9; size: NA; D: NA; DNA: TGTGCCAGCAGTTTCCGGGACCTAACCTACGAGCAGTACTTC; CDR3: CASSFRDLTYEQYF
J: TRBJ1-2; V: TRBV3-1; size: NA; D: NA; DNA: TGTGCCAGCAGCCCAGACACCAACTATGGCTACACCTTC; CDR3: CASSPDTNYGYTF
J: TRBJ2-3; V: TRBV6-6; size: NA; D: TRBD2; DNA: TGTGCCAGCAGTTATGGCGGGGGGGCGGTAGATACGCAGTATTTT; CDR3: CASSYGGGAVDTQYF
J: TRBJ1-1; V: TRBV14; size: NA; D: NA; DNA: TGTGCCAGCAGCCAGGCGGGACGGCTTACAGCTTTCTTT; CDR3: CASSQAGRLTAFF
J: TRBJ2-5; V: TRBV6-2/TRBV6-3; size: NA; D: NA; DNA: TGTGCCAGCAGTTTCTCTTCCGAGGGGGAGACCCAGTACTTC; CDR3: CASSFSSEGETQYF
J: TRBJ1-4; V: TRBV25-1; size: NA; D: NA; DNA: TGTGCCAGCAGCCGTGGGGGCCCCCGCCATGAAAAACTGTTTTTT; CDR3: CASSRGGPRHEKLFF
J: TRBJ2-3; V: TRBV18; size: few; D: NA; DNA: TGTGCCAGCTCACCACTCGGGGTATCAGATACGCAGTATTTT; CDR3: CASSPLGVSDTQYF
J: TRBJ1-1; V: TRBV6-5; size: few; D: TRBD1; DNA: TGTGCCAGCAGTGCCTCCCAGGGGGTAATAACTGAAGCTTTCTTT; CDR3: CASSASQGVITEAFF
J: TRBJ1-2; V: TRBV20-1; size: NA; D: TRBD1; DNA: TGCAGTGCTTACAGGGGGCAGGGCTATGGCTACACCTTC; CDR3: CSAYRGQGYGYTF
J: TRBJ2-6; V: TRBV5-1; size: NA; D: NA; DNA: TGCGCCAGCAGCTCCGCGATGACGGACCGAATGACCTCTGGGGCCAACGTCCTGACTTTC; CDR3: CASSSAMTDRMTSGANVLTF
J: TRBJ2-1; V: TRBV4-2; size: few; D: TRBD1; DNA: TGTGCCGGCAGCCGCACAGGGGCCAATGAGCAGTTCTTC; CDR3: CAGSRTGANEQFF
J: TRBJ2-7; V: TRBV27; size: few; D: NA; DNA: TGTGCCAGCAGTTCGTCCGGGACACCCACGAGCGAGCAGTACTTC; CDR3: CASSSSGTPTSEQYF